This T cell receptor beta chain was retrieved from a study of blood T cell repertoires in COVID-19. Study details: PBMCs, B-cell-depleted T cells, or T cells were the source of the cDNA or gDNA that made up the material.

V lost 0 bases and J lost 2, with 15 bases in between. Germline V gene lookup returns CDR1 SGHVS and CDR2 FQNEAQ. The CDR3 contains 17 residues. In the original processing: Reference gene primer amplification gave estimated nucleated cell counts. Generated by immunoSEQ multiplex PCR, the TCRdb table keeps only in-frame clones and is missing some. V, J and clone size were drawn from that table, and D and trimming were deduced from the DNA. This sample has roughly 250,000 clones, with about 68% found just once. Material for sequencing was peripheral blood. V is TRBV7-8 and J is TRBJ2-3; maybe TRBD1 (6 bases). This clonotype was sampled from a woman over 75 with acute or convalescent COVID-19. Here the CDR3 reads CASSLAGTPSTTDTQYF. CDR3 DNA: TGTGCCAGCAGCTTAGCTGGGACACCCTCTACCACAGATACGCAGTATTTT.